These T cell receptor beta chains were read from a single sample in a study of shared clonotypes between healthy human individuals. The data were produced by immunoSEQ multiplex PCR, yet TCRdb's version contains in-frame clones alone and is incomplete. Among some 2,100,000 clones listed, about 94% were seen once. The sequencing sample was made of naive CD4+ T cells sorted from blood. The receptors derive from a man between 18 and 35 years old in good health. The CDR3 runs from the conserved cysteine through the conserved F or W. Each record gives: CDR3 DNA, CDR3 protein, V gene, J gene, clone size, D gene. D genes are given only for firm matches. Size values are once, few and many counts, or a class for expanded clones, and some rows have none.

CDR3 DNA: TGCGCCAGCAGCGGGACTAGCGGAGTGGAGACCCAGTACTTC; CDR3 protein: CASSGTSGVETQYF; V gene: TRBV5-1; J gene: TRBJ2-5; clone size: .; D gene: TRBD2
CDR3 DNA: TGTGCCAGCAGCTTAGACGGGCCTTTTTATGGAAACACCATATATTTT; CDR3 protein: CASSLDGPFYGNTIYF; V gene: TRBV7-2; J gene: TRBJ1-3; clone size: .; D gene: .
CDR3 DNA: TGTGCCAGCAGTTTATCAGGGAGTAAGGGAGGGCGGGGCTACACCTTC; CDR3 protein: CASSLSGSKGGRGYTF; V gene: TRBV28; J gene: TRBJ1-2; clone size: .; D gene: .
CDR3 DNA: TGTGCCAGCAGCTTCGACGCGGATACTCGCACAGATACGCAGTATTTT; CDR3 protein: CASSFDADTRTDTQYF; V gene: TRBV7-8; J gene: TRBJ2-3; clone size: .; D gene: .
CDR3 DNA: TGTGCCAGCAGCTCACCGTTAGCGATCGGCCAAGAGACCCAGTACTTC; CDR3 protein: CASSSPLAIGQETQYF; V gene: TRBV7-6; J gene: TRBJ2-5; clone size: .; D gene: .
CDR3 DNA: TGTGCCAGCTCACCCGAGTCAGGGGGATTCTATGGCTACACCTTC; CDR3 protein: CASSPESGGFYGYTF; V gene: TRBV18; J gene: TRBJ1-2; clone size: .; D gene: TRBD1
CDR3 DNA: TGTGCCTGGAGTGGGGGGGGCTATGGCTACACCTTC; CDR3 protein: CAWSGGGYGYTF; V gene: TRBV30; J gene: TRBJ1-2; clone size: .; D gene: .
CDR3 DNA: TGTGCCAGCAGCCCCTCAGGTGGGGGAGCAGGCGGGGAGCTGTTTTTT; CDR3 protein: CASSPSGGGAGGELFF; V gene: TRBV7-8; J gene: TRBJ2-2; clone size: .; D gene: .
CDR3 DNA: TGTGCCAGCAGCTTAAGAACGGGTGCGCCGGGAAACACCATATATTTT; CDR3 protein: CASSLRTGAPGNTIYF; V gene: TRBV11-2; J gene: TRBJ1-3; clone size: .; D gene: .
CDR3 DNA: TGTGCCAGCAGCGGATCCGGGACCCAGTACTTC; CDR3 protein: CASSGSGTQYF; V gene: TRBV7-9; J gene: TRBJ2-5; clone size: once; D gene: .
CDR3 DNA: TGCGCCAGCAGCTTGTCCGCGGAGTCCACCGGGGAGCTGTTTTTT; CDR3 protein: CASSLSAESTGELFF; V gene: TRBV5-1; J gene: TRBJ2-2; clone size: .; D gene: .
CDR3 DNA: TGTGCCAGTAGTACGCCAAGTAACTATGGCTACACCTTC; CDR3 protein: CASSTPSNYGYTF; V gene: TRBV19; J gene: TRBJ1-2; clone size: once; D gene: .
CDR3 DNA: TGTGCCAGCAGCTTAGGCACTGCTTCCTACGAGCAGTACTTC; CDR3 protein: CASSLGTASYEQYF; V gene: TRBV7-9; J gene: TRBJ2-7; clone size: .; D gene: .
CDR3 DNA: TGTGCCAGCAGCTTAGGGCCAGGGGACCAAGAGACCCAGTACTTC; CDR3 protein: CASSLGPGDQETQYF; V gene: TRBV7-2; J gene: TRBJ2-5; clone size: .; D gene: .
CDR3 DNA: TGTGCCACCAGTACAGGGGGCACTGGAAACACCATATATTTT; CDR3 protein: CATSTGGTGNTIYF; V gene: TRBV15; J gene: TRBJ1-3; clone size: .; D gene: TRBD1
CDR3 DNA: TGTGCTAGCAGCTTAGCAAAAAAGGGGAATCGGGGGCTTTACACTGAAGCTTTCTTT; CDR3 protein: CASSLAKKGNRGLYTEAFF; V gene: TRBV7-7; J gene: TRBJ1-1; clone size: .; D gene: .
CDR3 DNA: TGTGCCAGCAGCCAAGATCAGCCAAGGACAGACACCAACAATGAGCAGTTCTTC; CDR3 protein: CASSQDQPRTDTNNEQFF; V gene: TRBV4-2; J gene: TRBJ2-1; clone size: .; D gene: .
CDR3 DNA: TGCGCCAGCAGCCCTCAGGCGGGCCAGGATACGCAGTATTTT; CDR3 protein: CASSPQAGQDTQYF; V gene: TRBV5-1; J gene: TRBJ2-3; clone size: .; D gene: .
CDR3 DNA: TGTGCCAGCAGCGCGGACGGAAACTATGGCTACACCTTC; CDR3 protein: CASSADGNYGYTF; V gene: TRBV9; J gene: TRBJ1-2; clone size: .; D gene: .
CDR3 DNA: TGTGCCAGCAGCCAGGACGGCTATGGCTACACCTTC; CDR3 protein: CASSQDGYGYTF; V gene: TRBV14; J gene: TRBJ1-2; clone size: .; D gene: .
CDR3 DNA: TGTGCCAGCAGCGTAGACGTGAGCTCTGGAAACACCATATATTTT; CDR3 protein: CASSVDVSSGNTIYF; V gene: TRBV9; J gene: TRBJ1-3; clone size: .; D gene: .
CDR3 DNA: TGCGCCAGCAGCTTGGGACTAGCGGGAGCCCTCACCGGGGAGCTGTTTTTT; CDR3 protein: CASSLGLAGALTGELFF; V gene: TRBV5-1; J gene: TRBJ2-2; clone size: .; D gene: TRBD2
CDR3 DNA: TGCGCCAGCAGTGGGACGGCGATGAACACTGAAGCTTTCTTT; CDR3 protein: CASSGTAMNTEAFF; V gene: TRBV5-1; J gene: TRBJ1-1; clone size: .; D gene: .
CDR3 DNA: TGTGCCAGCAGTTCCCAAACAGCAGGGACGGGCGATGAAAAACTGTTTTTT; CDR3 protein: CASSSQTAGTGDEKLFF; V gene: TRBV28; J gene: TRBJ1-4; clone size: .; D gene: .
CDR3 DNA: TGTGCCAGCAGTTACGTAGCGAACACTGAAGCTTTCTTT; CDR3 protein: CASSYVANTEAFF; V gene: TRBV6-5; J gene: TRBJ1-1; clone size: .; D gene: .
CDR3 DNA: TGTGCCAGCAGCGTAGATGGGGGGTTAGGCTATGGCTACACCTTC; CDR3 protein: CASSVDGGLGYGYTF; V gene: TRBV9; J gene: TRBJ1-2; clone size: .; D gene: .
CDR3 DNA: TGCGCCAGCAGCCCTCGGGCCCAGGGGGCAGATACGCAGTATTTT; CDR3 protein: CASSPRAQGADTQYF; V gene: TRBV5-1; J gene: TRBJ2-3; clone size: .; D gene: TRBD1
CDR3 DNA: TGTGCAGGGGTGGAAAACTCCTACAATGAGCAGTTCTTC; CDR3 protein: CAGVENSYNEQFF; V gene: TRBV7-9; J gene: TRBJ2-1; clone size: .; D gene: .
CDR3 DNA: TGTGCCAGCAGCTTGGTATCGGGGACAGGGCTGGGTGAGCAGTTCTTC; CDR3 protein: CASSLVSGTGLGEQFF; V gene: TRBV5-4; J gene: TRBJ2-1; clone size: once; D gene: TRBD1
CDR3 DNA: TGTGCCAGCAAGGGGGGTCGTAACACCGGGGAGCTGTTTTTT; CDR3 protein: CASKGGRNTGELFF; V gene: TRBV2; J gene: TRBJ2-2; clone size: .; D gene: .
CDR3 DNA: TGTGCCAGCAGTCGACTACTACAAGAGACCCAGTACTTC; CDR3 protein: CASSRLLQETQYF; V gene: TRBV7-9; J gene: TRBJ2-5; clone size: .; D gene: .
CDR3 DNA: TGTGCCAGCAGCACCGACGACTCCCGGGAGCAGTACTTC; CDR3 protein: CASSTDDSREQYF; V gene: TRBV5-4; J gene: TRBJ2-7; clone size: .; D gene: .
CDR3 DNA: TGTGCCAGCAGCGTCTCGAACACCGGGGAGCTGTTTTTT; CDR3 protein: CASSVSNTGELFF; V gene: TRBV9; J gene: TRBJ2-2; clone size: .; D gene: .
CDR3 DNA: TGTGCCAGTAGTATAAGGCTAGCGGGGACCACAGATACGCAGTATTTT; CDR3 protein: CASSIRLAGTTDTQYF; V gene: TRBV19; J gene: TRBJ2-3; clone size: .; D gene: TRBD2
CDR3 DNA: TGTGCCAGCAGCTTAGGAGGGGCCCTAGGGGTCACTGAAGCTTTCTTT; CDR3 protein: CASSLGGALGVTEAFF; V gene: TRBV7-9; J gene: TRBJ1-1; clone size: .; D gene: .
CDR3 DNA: TGCGCCAGCAGCCAAGTCCAGGGGTCGGCTGGAAACACCATATATTTT; CDR3 protein: CASSQVQGSAGNTIYF; V gene: TRBV4-1; J gene: TRBJ1-3; clone size: .; D gene: .
CDR3 DNA: TGTGCCAGCAGCGTAGATGGTCGGGGGGACGAGCAGTACTTC; CDR3 protein: CASSVDGRGDEQYF; V gene: TRBV9; J gene: TRBJ2-7; clone size: .; D gene: TRBD2
CDR3 DNA: TGTGCCAGCAGCTTAGTAGCGGACAGGGGGTCGGCGCAGTACTTC; CDR3 protein: CASSLVADRGSAQYF; V gene: TRBV7-9; J gene: TRBJ2-7; clone size: .; D gene: TRBD1
CDR3 DNA: TGTGCCATCAGTGAGTCGGGGGAGTACACTGAAGCTTTCTTT; CDR3 protein: CAISESGEYTEAFF; V gene: TRBV10-3; J gene: TRBJ1-1; clone size: .; D gene: .
CDR3 DNA: TGTGCCAGCAGCAACAGGGTTTCTCTCTACGAGCAGTACTTC; CDR3 protein: CASSNRVSLYEQYF; V gene: TRBV11-1; J gene: TRBJ2-7; clone size: .; D gene: .
CDR3 DNA: TGTGCCAGCAGTCCCTCCACACTTCAAGAGACCCAGTACTTC; CDR3 protein: CASSPSTLQETQYF; V gene: TRBV28; J gene: TRBJ2-5; clone size: .; D gene: .
CDR3 DNA: TGTGCCAGCAAGGTTACGGGGTCCTACGAGCAGTACTTC; CDR3 protein: CASKVTGSYEQYF; V gene: TRBV27; J gene: TRBJ2-7; clone size: .; D gene: .
CDR3 DNA: TGTGCCAGTAGTAAATCGACAGGGAAGGCCCTTTCGGGGAATCAGCCCCAGCATTTT; CDR3 protein: CASSKSTGKALSGNQPQHF; V gene: TRBV19; J gene: TRBJ1-5; clone size: few; D gene: TRBD1
CDR3 DNA: TGCGCCAGCAGCATAGGGGGATCTTACACAGATACGCAGTATTTT; CDR3 protein: CASSIGGSYTDTQYF; V gene: TRBV5-1; J gene: TRBJ2-3; clone size: .; D gene: .
CDR3 DNA: TGTGCCAGCGACCGGCAGGGAGTAGGCTACACCTTC; CDR3 protein: CASDRQGVGYTF; V gene: TRBV6-1; J gene: TRBJ1-2; clone size: .; D gene: .
CDR3 DNA: TGTGCCAGCAGTTTTCGGCGAAGCTCCTACGAGCAGTACTTC; CDR3 protein: CASSFRRSSYEQYF; V gene: TRBV27; J gene: TRBJ2-7; clone size: .; D gene: .
CDR3 DNA: TGTGCCAGCACTAGACAGGGGGCTCAGCCCCAGCATTTT; CDR3 protein: CASTRQGAQPQHF; V gene: TRBV6-1; J gene: TRBJ1-5; clone size: once; D gene: TRBD1
CDR3 DNA: TGTGCCAGTAGTGCCAGACTAGCGGCTAGCTCCTACGAGCAGTACTTC; CDR3 protein: CASSARLAASSYEQYF; V gene: TRBV19; J gene: TRBJ2-7; clone size: .; D gene: TRBD2
CDR3 DNA: TGTGCCAGCAGTTACTTGGGGGGCAACACCGGGGAGCTGTTTTTT; CDR3 protein: CASSYLGGNTGELFF; V gene: TRBV6-5; J gene: TRBJ2-2; clone size: .; D gene: .
CDR3 DNA: TGTGCTAGCAGCTTAGCGGGGTCCGACAGGGCTGAAAAACTGTTTTTT; CDR3 protein: CASSLAGSDRAEKLFF; V gene: TRBV7-7; J gene: TRBJ1-4; clone size: .; D gene: TRBD1
CDR3 DNA: TGCGCCACCCAGGGATACTCCTACAATGAGCAGTTCTTC; CDR3 protein: CATQGYSYNEQFF; V gene: TRBV4-1; J gene: TRBJ2-1; clone size: .; D gene: .
CDR3 DNA: TGTGCCTGGAGTCACGACAGTCTTCTCCAGCATTTT; CDR3 protein: CAWSHDSLLQHF; V gene: TRBV30; J gene: TRBJ1-5; clone size: .; D gene: .
CDR3 DNA: TGTGCCATCAGCAGGGGGCGGGAGACCCAGTACTTC; CDR3 protein: CAISRGRETQYF; V gene: TRBV10-3; J gene: TRBJ2-5; clone size: .; D gene: TRBD1
CDR3 DNA: TGTGCCAGCAGCTTAAAACGTCCGAGTCCGACTGAAGCTTTCTTT; CDR3 protein: CASSLKRPSPTEAFF; V gene: TRBV7-2; J gene: TRBJ1-1; clone size: once; D gene: .
CDR3 DNA: TGCGCCAGCAGCTTGCTAGGGGCTGGTAATTCACCCCTCCACTTT; CDR3 protein: CASSLLGAGNSPLHF; V gene: TRBV5-1; J gene: TRBJ1-6; clone size: .; D gene: .
CDR3 DNA: TGTGCCAGCTCACCTACCGACAGGTCCCCTGGCTCAAGCGAGCAGTACTTC; CDR3 protein: CASSPTDRSPGSSEQYF; V gene: TRBV18; J gene: TRBJ2-7; clone size: .; D gene: .